These 17 T cell receptor beta chains share one sample of origin, sequenced in a study of blood T cells in healthy people across ages. Sample-barcoded 5' priming and a J-beta primer mix drove a second PCR of roughly 6 to 12 cycles. Via MiXCR, TCRdb re-called the 5' RACE reads, giving one row per CDR3 protein. Of approximately 1,100,000 distinct CDR3 sequences in the sample, 40% to 55% were seen once. Sequencing input: blood. All receptors derive from an older woman in good health.

This clonotype has just a few counts. The rearrangement uses TRBV28 and TRBJ2-1; 7 bases map to TRBD2. CDR1 is MDHEN, CDR2 SYDVKM, per germline. V lost 7 bases, J lost 2 bases, and 8 bases stayed unmatched. The CDR3 is made up of 15 amino acids. The CDR3 loop is CASTAPSGAYNEQFF. The CDR3, as DNA: TGTGCCAGCACCGCCCCGAGCGGGGCCTACAATGAGCAGTTCTTC.

This clonotype was detected only once. The chain has TRBV12-3 or TRBV12-4 and TRBJ1-5; D is uncertain. The CDR3 spans 15 residues. Trimming left V 3 bases short and J 4 bases short, with 13 bases between. CDR3 in amino acids: CASSLDGNKNQPQHF. The CDR3 DNA follows: TGTGCCAGCAGTTTGGACGGGAATAAGAATCAGCCCCAGCATTTT.

This clonotype was observed a few times. J is TRBJ2-7 and V is TRBV6-1; D is undetermined. The CDR3 spans 14 residues. The ends were cut back, 3 bases at V and 3 bases at J, with 12 bases in the middle. CDR1 is MNHNS, CDR2 SASEGT, per germline. The CDR3 nucleotides are TGTGCCAGCAGTGATATCGCAGAACACTACGAGCAGTACTTC. Residues: CASSDIAEHYEQYF.

This clonotype was observed a few times. The V gene is TRBV27, the J gene TRBJ2-7; no reliable D call. Germline V gene data show CDR1 as MNHEY and CDR2 as SMNVEV (reference sequence). With 4 bases removed from V and 2 bases from J, the gap between germline ends came to 15 bases. There are 15 residues in the CDR3. The CDR3 protein is CASSSQDPRPYEQYF. The CDR3, as DNA: TGTGCCAGCAGTTCCCAGGACCCGAGACCCTACGAGCAGTACTTC.

The chain links TRBV9 to TRBJ2-1; TRBD2 aligns across 10 bases. Germline CDR1 and CDR2: SGDLS and YYNGEE. This CDR3 is built from 15 residues. The ends lost 4 bases at V and 4 bases at J; junction bases unmatched: 5. The CDR3 DNA sequence: TGTGCCAGCAGCCTAGCGGGAGAATTTTACAATGAGCAGTTCTTC. It codes for CASSLAGEFYNEQFF.

In this sample, this clonotype turned up a few times. CDR3 nucleotides: TGCAGCGTTGTGGGTTCTGGGGCCAACGTCCTGACTTTC. Its translation is CSVVGSGANVLTF. The chain joins TRBV29-1 to TRBJ2-6; D is uncertain. The V gene lost 4 bases and the J gene lost 1 base, with 5 bases spanning the gap. The CDR3 consists of 13 residues. The germline gives CDR1 SQVTM, CDR2 ANQGSEA. The full variable domain, in which reference TRBV29-1 and TRBJ2-6 provide the parts outside the CDR3, is SAVISQKPSRDICQRGTSLTIQCQVDSQVTMMFWYRQQPGQSLTLIATANQGSEATYESGFVIDKFPISRPNLTFSTLTVSNMSPEDSSIYLCSVVGSGANVLTFGAGSRLTVL.

This clonotype occurred a few times. V gene TRBV7-9 combines with J gene TRBJ2-3, with D tentatively TRBD1 (5 bases). This CDR3 is 13 amino acids long. V lost 6 bases and J 4 bases, leaving 11 bases between the germline ends. CDR1 SEHNR and CDR2 FQNEAQ come from the germline V gene (reference sequence). CDR3 sequence reads: CASRRDRPDTQYF. DNA of the CDR3: TGTGCCAGCAGGCGCGACAGACCAGATACGCAGTATTTT.

This clonotype was recorded a few times. The rearrangement joins TRBV9 to TRBJ2-5, with D tentatively TRBD2 (6 bases). CDR1 and CDR2 from the germline V gene are SGDLS and YYNGEE. V gave up 4 bases and J gave up 0 bases, with 22 bases separating them. The CDR3 contains 18 residues. The CDR3 bases are TGTGCCAGCAGCCCCGGGGGACGGTGGCGGTTGTACCAAGAGACCCAGTACTTC. This gives the protein CASSPGGRWRLYQETQYF.

In this sample, this clonotype turned up a few times. The chain recombines TRBV3-1 with TRBJ2-7, with D possibly matching TRBD1 (5 bases). Judging by the DNA end, TRBJ2-5 fits better; the J call may be wrong. The CDR3 runs to 16 residues. Germline V lookup: CDR1 LGHDT, CDR2 YNNKEL (reference sequence). CDR3: CASSQDPGRSGETQYF. For the CDR3, the DNA is TGTGCCAGCAGCCAAGATCCCGGACGGTCAGGGGAGACCCAGTACTTC.

V and J are TRBV20-1 and TRBJ2-1; the match to TRBD2 covers 10 bases. The germline gives CDR1 DFQATT, CDR2 SNEGSKA (reference sequence). The CDR3 sequence is 15 residues long. The ends lost 1 base at V and 6 bases at J; junction bases unmatched: 6. Written as DNA, the CDR3 is TGCAGTGCTAGAGGCGCTAGCGGGAGCTGCAATGAGCAGTTCTTC. Translating it yields CSARGASGSCNEQFF.

The CDR3 region has the DNA TGTGCCAGCAACCCTAGCGGGAGATACGAGCAGTACTTC. Encoded protein: CASNPSGRYEQYF. The chain uses TRBV2 and TRBJ2-7, with TRBD2 matching over 10 bases. The V gene's germline CDR1 is SNHLY and CDR2 FYNNEI. With 7 bases clipped from V and 4 bases from J, the junction kept 4 bases outside the gene matches. There are 13 residues in the CDR3.

The rearrangement uses TRBV4-2 and TRBJ2-2; D is unresolved. V was cut by 0 bases and J by 8 bases, with 7 bases left in between. Germline-derived CDR1 and CDR2 are LGHNA and YNFKEQ. This CDR3 is built from 13 residues. CDR3 in amino acids: CASSQDRRGELFF. The CDR3 DNA follows: TGTGCCAGCAGCCAAGATCGTCGGGGGGAGCTGTTTTTT.

The V and J genes are TRBV27 and TRBJ2-7; D uncertain. The germline gives CDR1 MNHEY, CDR2 SMNVEV (reference sequence). Trimming stripped 5 bases from V and 2 bases from J, with 16 bases between. This CDR3 contains 15 residues. CDR3 residues: CASSHSGGVTYEQYF. The DNA for the CDR3 is TGTGCCAGCAGTCACTCCGGTGGGGTAACCTACGAGCAGTACTTC.

A single count supports this clonotype. The V gene is TRBV2, the J gene TRBJ2-1; TRBD2 agrees at 7 bases. The J segment lost 8 bases and the V segment lost 8 bases, leaving 9 bases of the junction unmatched. Germline V gene data show CDR1 as SNHLY and CDR2 as FYNNEI. There are 13 residues in the CDR3. The CDR3 loop reads CASSGLRGDEQFF. The CDR3, as DNA: TGTGCCAGCTCGGGACTAAGGGGCGATGAGCAGTTCTTC.

This chain connects TRBV28 to TRBJ2-3; 9 bases fit TRBD2. The trim removed 3 bases at V and 4 bases at J, leaving 14 bases unmatched. This CDR3 is 18 amino acids long. Germline V lookup: CDR1 MDHEN, CDR2 SYDVKM. This CDR3 is CASSFFLASGTEADTQYF. The CDR3 region has the DNA TGTGCCAGCAGTTTCTTTTTGGCTAGCGGGACAGAAGCAGATACGCAGTATTTT.

CDR3 DNA sequence: TGTGCCAGCAGCACCCCGGGTGCAGATACGCAGTATTTT. Translating it yields CASSTPGADTQYF. The V and J genes are TRBV11-2 and TRBJ2-3; D is unresolved. This CDR3 region has 13 residues. The V end was cut by 5 bases, the J end by 4 bases, with 10 bases between. Per the germline V gene, CDR1 is SGHAT and CDR2 is FQNNGV. Variable domain in full (rest from reference TRBV11-2 and TRBJ2-3): EAGVAQSPRYKIIEKRQSVAFWCNPISGHATLYWYQQILGQGPKLLIQFQNNGVVDDSQLPKDRFSAERLKGVDSTLKIQPAKLEDSAVYLCASSTPGADTQYFGPGTRLTVL.

The chain recombines TRBV10-3 with TRBJ1-5; 10 bases are shared with TRBD1. J was trimmed by 5 bases and V by 2 bases; bases with no gene match: 9. The CDR3 is made up of 17 amino acids. Germline V gene sequence: CDR1 ENHRY, CDR2 SYGVKD. CDR3 sequence (DNA): TGTGCCATCAGTGAGAGATTGAGAGGGACAGGGGATCAGCCCCAGCATTTT. This gives the protein CAISERLRGTGDQPQHF.